This T cell receptor (beta chain) derives from a study of human T cells and chemical hapten exposure. The time point was: pre-sensitization, week 0. Documented treatment: therapeutic diphenylcyclopropenone sensitization with weekly scalp DPC. MiXCR, applied by TCRdb to the RACE reads, yields one record per CDR3 protein. The repertoire includes 300,000 to 450,000 distinct CDR3 sequences, roughly 5.3% of them detected once, and 2.5% to 3% sits in the top ten. V was pared by 0 bases and J by 5 bases, with 13 bases between. Germline V gene data show CDR1 as GTSNPN and CDR2 as SVGIG (reference sequence). The CDR3 consists of 14 residues. Study conclusions and caveats: The study found that DPC sensitization did not change TCRs above 1 in 1000 frequency.

Remarks on this clonotype: Its antigen is as yet unknown.

This sequence joins TRBV30 and TRBJ1-2; D remains unclear. This TCR was recovered from a woman in her forties or fifties with alopecia areata. Some clones in this sample may be carry-over from other donors' samples. The source was whole blood, collected in connection with sensitization to the hapten diphenylcyclopropenone (DPC). DNA for the CDR3: TGTGCCTGGAGTGTACTGGCAGGCGTTTATGGCTACACCTTC. Translation gives CAWSVLAGVYGYTF.